Listed below are T cell receptor beta chains from one sample, sequenced in a study of shared clonotypes between healthy human individuals. Clones were read by immunoSEQ multiplex PCR, and TCRdb kept only the in-frame ones, dropping some. The table shows hundreds of thousands of clones, with about 95% occurring only once. The specimen sequenced was naive CD8+ T cells sorted from blood. The receptors derive from a woman in her twenties or thirties in good health. Each CDR3 is given with its conserved first and last residue. A D gene is named only where the DNA matches it firmly. Size is omitted from some rows. Given values are once, few, many or a class for expanded clones.

abundance,v_gene,d_gene,j_gene,len,CDR3aa,CDR3nt
-,TRBV5-6,TRBD2,TRBJ2-7,15,CASSLDGGGYHEQYF,TGTGCCAGCAGCTTGGATGGGGGAGGGTACCACGAGCAGTACTTC
-,TRBV7-9,-,TRBJ2-1,12,CASSLDGAEQFF,TGTGCCAGCAGCTTAGATGGGGCTGAGCAGTTCTTC
-,TRBV28,-,TRBJ2-7,13,CASKAELTYEQYF,TGTGCCAGCAAGGCAGAGCTAACCTACGAGCAGTACTTC
-,TRBV7-9,-,TRBJ1-4,15,CASSLAMGQREKLFF,TGTGCCAGCAGCTTAGCGATGGGACAACGTGAAAAACTGTTTTTT
-,TRBV15,TRBD2,TRBJ2-3,17,CATSRHETSGSSGSQYF,TGTGCCACCAGCAGGCACGAGACTAGCGGGAGTTCAGGGTCGCAGTATTTT
-,TRBV29-1,-,TRBJ1-1,16,CSVVGPLLSGPSGAFF,TGCAGCGTTGTTGGGCCTTTGTTATCGGGGCCCAGCGGAGCTTTCTTT
-,TRBV27,-,TRBJ2-1,12,CASSFVSGEQFF,TGTGCCAGCAGTTTTGTGTCGGGTGAGCAGTTCTTC
-,TRBV28,-,TRBJ1-1,14,CASTIEGEGTEAFF,TGTGCCAGCACCATCGAGGGAGAGGGCACTGAAGCTTTCTTT
-,TRBV7-2,-,TRBJ1-4,15,CASSLIAGINEKLFF,TGTGCCAGCAGCTTAATCGCAGGGATTAATGAAAAACTGTTTTTT
once,TRBV28,TRBD1,TRBJ1-5,18,CASTPIRDRHYSNQPQHF,TGTGCCAGCACCCCAATCCGGGACAGACACTATAGCAATCAGCCCCAGCATTTT
-,TRBV9,TRBD1,TRBJ1-1,15,CASSADRGRNTEAFF,TGTGCCAGCAGCGCAGACAGGGGGCGGAACACTGAAGCTTTCTTT
-,TRBV7-9,-,TRBJ1-1,14,CASSLVRGFTEAFF,TGTGCCAGCAGCTTAGTACGGGGGTTCACTGAAGCTTTCTTT
-,TRBV5-4,TRBD2,TRBJ2-1,15,CASSRGLAGPDEQFF,TGTGCCAGCAGCAGGGGACTAGCGGGTCCGGATGAGCAGTTCTTC
-,TRBV27,-,TRBJ2-7,13,CASSQRQGYEQYF,TGTGCCAGCAGTCAACGACAAGGCTACGAGCAGTACTTC
-,TRBV2,-,TRBJ2-7,14,CASSRTEQTYEQYF,TGTGCCAGCAGTCGGACAGAGCAAACCTACGAGCAGTACTTC
once,TRBV5-5,-,TRBJ2-3,13,CASSFATADTQYF,TGTGCCAGCAGCTTTGCCACTGCAGATACGCAGTATTTT
once,TRBV20-1,-,TRBJ1-1,11,CSASGGTEAFF,TGCAGTGCTAGTGGCGGGACTGAAGCTTTCTTT
-,TRBV9,TRBD2,TRBJ2-1,14,CASSVALAGSEQFF,TGTGCCAGCAGCGTAGCGCTAGCGGGAAGTGAGCAGTTCTTC
-,TRBV2,TRBD1,TRBJ2-7,13,CASSGTGNYEQYF,TGTGCCAGCAGTGGGACAGGGAACTACGAGCAGTACTTC
-,TRBV11-2,TRBD2,TRBJ2-7,14,CASSLTSGAYEQYF,TGTGCCAGCAGCTTAACTAGCGGGGCCTACGAGCAGTACTTC
-,TRBV4-2,-,TRBJ2-7,13,CASSQGGTYEQYF,TGTGCCAGCAGCCAAGGAGGGACCTACGAGCAGTACTTC
-,TRBV5-8,-,TRBJ1-1,13,CASSLTSGAEAFF,TGTGCCAGCAGCCTTACTTCGGGGGCCGAAGCTTTCTTT
-,TRBV27,TRBD1,TRBJ1-1,13,CASSSQGAPEAFF,TGTGCCAGCAGTTCCCAGGGGGCGCCTGAAGCTTTCTTT
once,TRBV7-6,-,TRBJ2-7,18,CASSLRSASVPGTYEQYF,TGTGCCAGCAGCTTGCGGTCGGCTAGCGTCCCAGGGACCTACGAGCAGTACTTC
-,TRBV5-4,-,TRBJ2-7,14,CASSRGDTHYEQYF,TGTGCCAGCAGCCGGGGTGACACCCACTACGAGCAGTACTTC
-,TRBV4-1,TRBD1,TRBJ2-5,16,CASSQGWGQGALEQYF,TGCGCCAGCAGCCAAGGCTGGGGACAGGGGGCGCTTGAGCAGTACTTC
-,TRBV27,-,TRBJ1-5,14,CASSLGRGNQPQHF,TGTGCCAGCAGTTTAGGGAGGGGGAATCAGCCCCAGCATTTT
-,TRBV23-1,-,TRBJ2-7,13,CASSHLGAYEQYF,TGCGCCAGCAGTCACTTGGGCGCCTACGAGCAGTACTTC
-,TRBV4-1,-,TRBJ2-2,16,CASSHSSGPNTGELFF,TGCGCCAGCAGCCACTCCAGCGGACCGAACACCGGGGAGCTGTTTTTT
-,TRBV5-1,TRBD1,TRBJ2-2,16,CASSFRDRGLSGELFF,TGCGCCAGCAGCTTTCGGGACAGGGGCTTGTCCGGGGAGCTGTTTTTT
-,TRBV10-1,-,TRBJ2-7,12,CASSDSSYEQYF,TGCGCCAGCAGTGACAGCTCCTACGAGCAGTACTTC
-,TRBV2,-,TRBJ1-4,14,CASSVRQNNEKLFF,TGTGCCAGCAGTGTTAGGCAGAACAATGAAAAACTGTTTTTT